The 18 T cell receptor beta chains in this list originate from one sample, sequenced in a study of CD8 T cells in ankylosing spondylitis. The study, taken as a whole, reports: A TCR beta motif made of several highly homologous variants seemed typical of ankylosing spondylitis blood.

Their recognized antigens are unknown. TCRdb re-called the 5' RACE reads with MiXCR, one entry per CDR3 protein. The sample gives about 440,000 distinct CDR3 sequences, roughly 18% of which show up once; about 0.94% is in the top ten. Sample: blood, either unsorted or a sorted T cell fraction (not recorded which). The receptors derive from a male donor with ankylosing spondylitis.

This chain joins TRBV6-1 and TRBJ1-1; D uncertain. Germline V gives CDR1 MNHNS, CDR2 SASEGT. The CDR3 runs 15 residues. V was shortened by 7 bases and J by 1 base, with 16 bases between the two germline ends. CDR3 residues: CASTANPAGNTEAFF. The CDR3 bases are TGTGCCAGCACCGCCAACCCGGCAGGGAACACTGAAGCTTTCTTT.

The rearrangement links TRBV20-1 to TRBJ1-2; D not certain. With 2 bases removed from V and 5 bases from J, the gap between germline ends came to 12 bases. Germline CDR1 and CDR2: DFQATT and SNEGSKA (reference sequence). The CDR3 runs 13 residues. The CDR3 is CSARKGSGYGYTF. The CDR3, as DNA: TGCAGTGCTAGAAAGGGTTCGGGATATGGCTACACCTTC.

This clonotype was counted between two and nine times. The CDR3 coding sequence is TGTGCCTCGGGGACGGTAAACTACGAGCAGTACTTC. Residues: CASGTVNYEQYF. The chain combines TRBV30 with TRBJ2-7; D may match TRBD1 or TRBD2 (5 bases each). The CDR3 runs to 12 residues. Trimming stripped 7 bases from V and 3 bases from J, with 13 bases between. Germline assignment: CDR1 GTSNPN and CDR2 SVGIG (reference sequence).

This clonotype was counted between two and nine times. The rearrangement links TRBV7-9 to TRBJ1-1, with TRBD1 matching over 7 bases. Trimming took 5 bases from V and 7 from J; bases not matched to a gene: 4. Germline-derived CDR1 and CDR2 are SEHNR and FQNEAQ (reference sequence). This CDR3 is built from 12 residues. For the CDR3, the DNA is TGTGCCAGCAGCCCCGGACAGGATGAAGCTTTCTTT. Translating it yields CASSPGQDEAFF.

This clonotype was recorded many times. The chain's CDR3 is CAISPSTGSGDNEQFF. DNA for the CDR3: TGTGCCATCAGCCCATCTACAGGGTCAGGGGACAATGAGCAGTTCTTC. This chain connects TRBV10-3 to TRBJ2-1; D is possibly TRBD1 (6 bases). This CDR3 has 16 amino acids. V lost 6 bases and J lost 5, with 20 bases in between. Germline V CDR1 and CDR2: ENHRY, SYGVKD.

This clonotype was seen a few times. The chain links TRBV7-9 to TRBJ2-3; D call uncertain. This CDR3 is built from 15 residues. Trimming removed 3 bases at V and 1 base at J, with 11 bases between. Germline V gene sequence: CDR1 SEHNR, CDR2 FQNEAQ (reference sequence). This CDR3 reads CASSFGGRGTDTQYF. The CDR3, as DNA: TGTGCCAGCAGCTTTGGCGGAAGAGGCACAGATACGCAGTATTTT. The entire variable domain, with the rest obtained from reference TRBV7-9 and TRBJ2-3, is as follows: DTGVSQNPRHKITKRGQNVTFRCDPISEHNRLYWYRQTLGQGPEFLTYFQNEAQLEKSRLLSDRFSAERPKGSFSTLEIQRTEQGDSAMYLCASSFGGRGTDTQYFGPGTRLTVL.

V gene TRBV7-2 combines with J gene TRBJ2-3, with 7 positions matching TRBD2. The junction had 10 bases not matched to a gene; V was cut back by 5 bases and J by 5 bases. The germline CDR1 and CDR2 sequences are SGHTA and FQGNSA. The CDR3 length is 15 residues. CDR3 amino acids: CASSAIRSGGDTQYF. CDR3 DNA: TGTGCCAGCAGCGCCATTAGGTCGGGGGGAGATACGCAGTATTTT.

This rearrangement joins TRBV11-2 to TRBJ1-1; the match to TRBD1 covers 8 bases. In germline, CDR1 is SGHAT, CDR2 FQNNGV. The V gene end was trimmed by 3 bases and the J gene end by 9 bases; junction bases not matched to a gene: 3. The CDR3 has 12 amino acids. The CDR3 region has the DNA TGTGCCAGCAGCTTTGGACAGGGAAAAGCTTTCTTT. It translates to CASSFGQGKAFF.

This clonotype was recorded many times. The CDR3 region is CSANPGLGSTDTQYF. CDR3 in DNA: TGCAGTGCCAACCCCGGACTAGGATCGACAGATACGCAGTATTTT. The chain joins TRBV20-1 to TRBJ2-3; 7 bases match TRBD2. Germline V gene data show CDR1 as DFQATT and CDR2 as SNEGSKA (reference sequence). Germline trimming cut 6 bases from V and 3 bases from J; bases unmatched to any gene: 12. This CDR3 has 15 amino acids.

This clonotype was seen many times. The chain uses TRBV24-1 and TRBJ2-3; D tentatively fits TRBD1 or TRBD2 (6 bases each). Germline V gene lookup returns CDR1 KGHDR and CDR2 SFDVKD. The CDR3 is made up of 15 amino acids. V dropped 3 bases and J dropped 3 bases, with 12 bases sitting between them. The CDR3 spells CATSDARGVTDTQYF. The CDR3 DNA sequence: TGTGCCACCAGTGATGCGAGGGGGGTAACAGATACGCAGTATTTT.

There are a few counts of this clonotype. V gene TRBV18 combines with J gene TRBJ1-5; the D gene is possibly TRBD1 (6 bases). Germline V gene lookup returns CDR1 KGHSH and CDR2 LQKENI. The CDR3 sequence is 15 residues long. V was cut by 5 bases and J by 11 bases, with 22 bases left in between. The CDR3 DNA sequence: TGTGCCAGCTCAAACCGGGACACGGGCGCAGGGGCCCAGCATTTT. This translates into CASSNRDTGAGAQHF.

This clonotype showed up just a few times. This chain links TRBV12-3 or TRBV12-4 with TRBJ2-2, with 13 bases that match TRBD2. The CDR3 runs 16 residues. V lost 7 bases and J lost 4; bases outside the gene matches: 6. CDR3 in amino acids: CASNAGLAGPTGELFF. CDR3 DNA: TGTGCCAGCAATGCGGGACTAGCGGGGCCCACCGGGGAGCTGTTTTTT.

This clonotype occurred many times. The V gene is TRBV12-3 or TRBV12-4, the J gene TRBJ1-2; perhaps TRBD1 as D (5 bases). The V end was cut by 5 bases, the J end by 7 bases, with 11 bases between. The CDR3 runs 12 residues. CDR3 loop: CASSTQGTGYTF. The CDR3 DNA is TGTGCCAGCAGTACGCAGGGTACTGGCTACACCTTC.

The chain uses TRBV20-1 and TRBJ1-1, with D uncertain. The V and J ends lost 4 bases and 1 base respectively, with 4 bases between them. Germline values: CDR1 DFQATT, CDR2 SNEGSKA (reference sequence). The CDR3 totals 11 residues. CDR3 residues: CSAKKNTEAFF. CDR3 sequence (DNA): TGCAGTGCTAAAAAGAACACTGAAGCTTTCTTT.

The chain uses TRBV4-1 and TRBJ2-5; 12 bases are a match to TRBD2. Germline-derived CDR1 and CDR2 are MGHRA and YSYEKL. The CDR3 spans 18 residues. Trimming cost V 2 bases and J 0 bases; bases outside gene matches: 7. The CDR3 nucleotides read TGCGCCAGCAGCCAAATGCGACTAGCGGGAGCGAACCAAGAGACCCAGTACTTC. Amino acids: CASSQMRLAGANQETQYF.

This clonotype occurred a few times. This chain connects TRBV6-2 or TRBV6-3 to TRBJ2-2, with no clear D. There are 16 residues in the CDR3. Trimming left V 6 bases short and J 4 bases short, with 18 bases between. CDR1 is MNHEY, CDR2 SVGEGT, per germline. The CDR3 DNA reads as TGTGCCAGCAGCCTAGGTCGGCTAGTTGGCACCGGGGAGCTGTTTTTT. As protein: CASSLGRLVGTGELFF.

This clonotype turned up a few times. This sequence joins TRBV4-1 and TRBJ1-5; TRBD1 aligns across 11 bases. Losses at the gene ends were 3 bases for V and 2 bases for J; bases not matched to a gene: 12. The germline V gene encodes CDR1 MGHRA and CDR2 YSYEKL. The CDR3 covers 19 residues. The DNA of the CDR3 is TGCGCCAGCAGCCATGTCCCGGGACAGGGGGAATACGGCAATCAGCCCCAGCATTTT. Translating it yields CASSHVPGQGEYGNQPQHF.

V is TRBV12-3 or TRBV12-4 and J is TRBJ2-1; weak D call: TRBD2 (6 bases). The CDR3 totals 15 residues. Trimming stripped 6 bases from V and 5 bases from J, with 17 bases between. DNA for the CDR3: TGTGCCAGCAGCGTCCCCGGGACTCGCAACAATGAGCAGTTCTTC. It translates to CASSVPGTRNNEQFF.